This T cell receptor beta chain was retrieved from a study of cytomegalovirus exposure and HLA in healthy donors. About the study: The Caucasian-associated ancestry cluster contained about 80% of the approximately 430 genotyped donors.

This clone has only one observation. The target antigen is unknown. CDR3 length: 15 amino acids. V trimming: 2 bases; J trimming: 6 bases; junction bases outside the gene matches: 7. Germline CDR1 reads LNHNV; CDR2 reads YYDKDF (reference sequence). The PCR employed 60 Vbeta primers together with 13 Jbeta primers. Sequenced by immunoSEQ multiplex PCR; TCRdb stores in-frame clones only, minus some. The sample lists roughly 140,000 clones; around four fifths were seen once. Points from the study as a whole: Previous analysis showed most TCR beta V segments were productive about 90% or about 30% of the time. TCR beta chain V- and J-gene trimming was linked, in a later analysis, to a missense variant in DCLRE1C.

The genes are TRBV15 and TRBJ1-1, with 9 bases fitting TRBD1. Material for sequencing was PBMCs. This clonotype was sampled from a male donor in good health and CMV-seronegative. The CDR3 here is CATSRTGTGSAEAFF. In DNA form, the CDR3 reads TGTGCCACCAGCAGAACCGGGACAGGGAGCGCTGAAGCTTTCTTT.